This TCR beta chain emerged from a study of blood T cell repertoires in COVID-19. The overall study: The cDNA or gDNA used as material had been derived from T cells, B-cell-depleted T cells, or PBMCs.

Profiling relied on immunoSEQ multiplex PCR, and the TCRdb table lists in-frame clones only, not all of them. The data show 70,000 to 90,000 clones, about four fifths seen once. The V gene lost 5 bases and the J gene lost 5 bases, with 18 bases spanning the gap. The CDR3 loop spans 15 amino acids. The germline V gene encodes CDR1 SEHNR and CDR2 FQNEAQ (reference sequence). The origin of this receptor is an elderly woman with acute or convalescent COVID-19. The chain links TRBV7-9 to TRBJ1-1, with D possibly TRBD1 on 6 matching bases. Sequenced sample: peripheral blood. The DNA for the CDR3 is TGTGCCAGCAGCCCCCCGCTCGAGACAGGTACTGAAGCTTTCTTT. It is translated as CASSPPLETGTEAFF.